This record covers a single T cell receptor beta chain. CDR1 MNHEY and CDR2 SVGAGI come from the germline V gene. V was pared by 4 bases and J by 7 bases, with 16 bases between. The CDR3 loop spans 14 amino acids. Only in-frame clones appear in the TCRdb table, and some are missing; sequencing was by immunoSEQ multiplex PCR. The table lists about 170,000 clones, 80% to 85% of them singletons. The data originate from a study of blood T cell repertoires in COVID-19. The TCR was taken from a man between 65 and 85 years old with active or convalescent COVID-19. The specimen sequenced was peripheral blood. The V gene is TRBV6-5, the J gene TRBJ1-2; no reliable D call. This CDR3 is CASSSTRHSGGYTF. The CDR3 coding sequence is TGTGCCAGCAGTTCGACCCGACATTCCGGTGGCTACACCTTC.